The 22 T cell receptor beta chains given below trace back to one sample, sequenced in a study of blood T cell repertoires in COVID-19. The assay was immunoSEQ multiplex PCR, and TCRdb's table has in-frame clones only and misses some. The data hold under 450,000 clones, with roughly 84% observed a single time. Sequenced input: PBMCs or T cells enriched from blood (not recorded which). Receptor source: a woman aged 25 to 39 who had recovered from COVID-19.

This clone was seen only a few times. J is TRBJ2-7 and V is TRBV27; 8 bases fit TRBD1. The V and J ends lost 5 bases and 6 bases, in that order; junction bases with no gene match: 12. Per the germline V gene, CDR1 is MNHEY and CDR2 is SMNVEV (reference sequence). The CDR3 totals 15 residues. The CDR3 loop is CASSPLAGGYSEQYF. The DNA for the CDR3 is TGTGCCAGCAGTCCACTGGCAGGGGGCTATAGCGAGCAGTACTTC.

The chain uses TRBV2 and TRBJ2-1; D is perhaps TRBD2 (5 bases). Trimming cost V 10 bases and J 5 bases, with 6 bases left between them. This CDR3 is built from 10 residues. Germline lookup yields CDR1 SNHLY and CDR2 FYNNEI. CDR3 bases: TGTGCCATCGGGGACAATGAGCAGTTCTTC. Translation: CAIGDNEQFF.

This rearrangement joins TRBV5-1 to TRBJ2-1, with a weak D call TRBD2 (6 bases). Trimming took off 4 bases at V and 0 bases at J, with 14 bases between the two ends. This CDR3 has 16 amino acids. The germline gives CDR1 SGHRS, CDR2 YFSETQ. The CDR3 is CASSPGTQYSYNEQFF. In DNA form, the CDR3 reads TGCGCCAGCAGCCCCGGGACTCAGTACTCCTACAATGAGCAGTTCTTC.

This clone was detected a few times. This chain joins TRBV10-1 and TRBJ2-1, with a weak D call TRBD1 (6 bases). CDR1 WNHNN and CDR2 SYGVQD come from the germline V gene (reference sequence). The CDR3 covers 11 residues. The V end was cut by 8 bases, the J end by 8 bases, with 10 bases between. CDR3 in DNA: TGCGCCAGCGGCAGGGGATATGAGCAGTTCTTC. Translating it yields CASGRGYEQFF.

This chain connects TRBV29-1 to TRBJ1-1; a weak D match, TRBD1 (6 bases). The CDR3 has 12 residues. Between the trimmed V and J ends, which lost 4 bases and 4 bases, there was a span of 10 bases. In germline, CDR1 is SQVTM, CDR2 ANQGSEA. CDR3: CSVAGQPTEAFF. CDR3 DNA: TGCAGCGTTGCGGGACAACCCACTGAAGCTTTCTTT.

The chain links TRBV9 to TRBJ1-6, with a tentative D call TRBD1 (6 bases). The CDR3 contains 16 residues. Trimming cost V 0 bases and J 6 bases, with 13 bases left between them. The germline V gene has CDR1 SGDLS and CDR2 YYNGEE. CDR3 nucleotide sequence: TGTGCCAGCAGCGTAGCAAGGACAGCCGCTAATTCACCCCTCCACTTT. This translates into CASSVARTAANSPLHF.

This chain links TRBV15 with TRBJ2-5; D may be TRBD2 (7 bases). Trimming pared 0 bases from V and 5 bases from J, leaving 19 bases between. The germline gives CDR1 LNHNV, CDR2 YYDKDF (reference sequence). The CDR3 totals 17 residues. CDR3 sequence: CATSREGQRGVRETQYF. CDR3 nucleotides: TGTGCCACCAGCAGAGAGGGACAACGGGGGGTCAGGGAGACCCAGTACTTC.

The genes are TRBV30 and TRBJ2-3; 9 bases are a match to TRBD1. Unmatched junction bases numbered 1, after V lost 0 bases and J lost 3 bases. Germline loops: CDR1 GTSNPN, CDR2 SVGIG (reference sequence). There are 14 residues in the CDR3. The CDR3 protein is CAWSVQGATDTQYF. DNA for the CDR3: TGTGCCTGGAGTGTACAGGGGGCGACAGATACGCAGTATTTT.

The genes are TRBV5-1 and TRBJ2-5, with D hard to call. Trimming left V 0 bases short and J 0 bases short, with 6 bases between. CDR1 and CDR2 (germline): SGHRS, YFSETQ. This CDR3 is 14 amino acids long. The CDR3 bases are TGCGCCAGCAGCTTGGGAGACTACCAAGAGACCCAGTACTTC. Protein: CASSLGDYQETQYF.

V usage is TRBV2 and J usage is TRBJ2-4; 7 bases are a match to TRBD1. V shed 2 bases and J 3 bases; nucleotides not matched to a gene: 7. The length of the CDR3 is 16 residues. Germline V lookup: CDR1 SNHLY, CDR2 FYNNEI. The CDR3 loop reads CASSEWDSSFKNIQYF. As DNA, the CDR3 is TGTGCCAGCAGTGAATGGGACAGTTCCTTCAAAAACATTCAGTACTTC. Filled out from reference TRBV2 and TRBJ2-4, the complete variable domain reads EPEVTQTPSHQVTQMGQEVILRCVPISNHLYFYWYRQILGQKVEFLVSFYNNEISEKSEIFDDQFSVERPDGSNFTLKIRSTKLEDSAMYFCASSEWDSSFKNIQYFGAGTRLSVL.

The chain uses TRBV5-6 and TRBJ2-7, with 10 bases matching TRBD2. This CDR3 comprises 13 residues. The V and J ends lost 1 base and 6 bases, in that order; junction bases with no gene match: 1. Germline CDR1 and CDR2: SGHDT and YYEEEE. This CDR3 is CASSLRLAGEQYF. The CDR3 region has the DNA TGTGCCAGCAGCTTGAGACTAGCGGGCGAGCAGTACTTC.

This clone has just one count. The chain combines TRBV5-1 with TRBJ2-6, with D perhaps TRBD1 (6 bases). This CDR3 region has 18 residues. Trimming cost V 0 bases and J 1 base, with 14 bases left between them. Per the germline V gene, CDR1 is SGHRS and CDR2 is YFSETQ. CDR3 sequence (DNA): TGCGCCAGCAGCTTGGGTTTAGGGGGTGTATCTGGGGCCAACGTCCTGACTTTC. Its protein product is CASSLGLGGVSGANVLTF.

This clone was observed once. V and J are TRBV28 and TRBJ1-1, with 9 bases that match TRBD1. The germline V gene encodes CDR1 MDHEN and CDR2 SYDVKM. Trimming at V came to 10 bases and at J to 12 bases, leaving 9 bases not matched to a gene. This CDR3 region has 11 residues. CDR3 residues: CAIKGQGLTFF. CDR3 coding DNA: TGTGCCATCAAGGGACAGGGCCTGACTTTCTTT.

The chain carries TRBV27 and TRBJ2-3; TRBD2 matches at 8 bases. CDR1 and CDR2 from the germline V gene are MNHEY and SMNVEV (reference sequence). V trimming: 6 bases; J trimming: 2 bases; junction bases outside the gene matches: 16. CDR3 length: 18 residues. CDR3 coding DNA: TGTGCCAGCAGGATAAAAGGGCTAGGACTAGCCATCACAGATACGCAGTATTTT. It codes for CASRIKGLGLAITDTQYF.

The chain links TRBV3-1 (or the pseudogene TRBV3-2) to TRBJ2-7; 10 bases match TRBD2. The V segment lost 6 bases and the J segment 2 bases; nucleotides outside the gene matches: 1. This CDR3 spans 13 amino acids. Germline V gives CDR1 LGHDT, CDR2 YNNKEL (reference sequence). DNA for the CDR3: TGTGCCAGCAGTCTAGCGGGGGCCTACGAGCAGTACTTC. Its translation is CASSLAGAYEQYF.

V and J are TRBV6-5 and TRBJ2-7; TRBD2 agrees at 8 bases. CDR1 is MNHEY and CDR2 is SVGAGI in the germline V gene. The CDR3 runs 14 residues. The ends lost 4 bases at V and 5 bases at J; junction bases unmatched: 7. CDR3 protein: CASSWGLVADEQYF. The DNA of the CDR3 is TGTGCCAGCAGTTGGGGACTAGTCGCGGACGAGCAGTACTTC.

The chain joins TRBV13 to TRBJ2-5; D might be TRBD1 (5 bases). Trimming cost V 5 bases and J 1 base, with 11 bases left between them. Germline CDR1 reads PRHDT; CDR2 reads FYEKMQ (reference sequence). The CDR3 is 14 amino acids. Here the CDR3 DNA reads TGTGCCAGCAGCCCAAGACAGTCCCAAGAGACCCAGTACTTC. Translating gives CASSPRQSQETQYF.

The V gene is TRBV5-4, the J gene TRBJ1-6, with D unclear. Trimming cost V 4 bases and J 4 bases, with 15 bases left between them. CDR1 SGHNT and CDR2 YYREEE come from the germline V gene (reference sequence). The CDR3 has 16 amino acids. CDR3 DNA sequence: TGTGCCAGCAGCCTGTCCTTCGAGGCGTATAATTCACCCCTCCACTTT. It translates to CASSLSFEAYNSPLHF.

This chain connects TRBV3-1 (or the pseudogene TRBV3-2) to TRBJ2-4, with TRBD1 matching over 9 bases. Germline values: CDR1 LGHDT, CDR2 YNNKEL (reference sequence). This CDR3 is 19 amino acids long. The V segment lost 3 bases and the J segment 1 base; nucleotides outside the gene matches: 13. The DNA for the CDR3 is TGTGCCAGCAGCCAGACCTACAGGGGGCGAATGTCGGCCAAAAACATTCAGTACTTC. Its protein product is CASSQTYRGRMSAKNIQYF.

This chain joins TRBV6-5 and TRBJ2-3, with TRBD1 identical over 7 bases. Trimming removed 6 bases from V and 2 bases from J; junction bases left unmatched: 5. The germline gives CDR1 MNHEY, CDR2 SVGAGI. This CDR3 region has 14 residues. The chain's CDR3 is CASRSTGATDTQYF. The CDR3 DNA follows: TGTGCCAGCAGGTCTACAGGGGCCACAGATACGCAGTATTTT.

The chain combines TRBV18 with TRBJ1-1; a weak D match, TRBD1 (5 bases). V gave up 3 bases and J gave up 0 bases, with 14 bases separating them. Germline assignment: CDR1 KGHSH and CDR2 LQKENI. The CDR3 covers 16 residues. CDR3 in amino acids: CASSPQSGNMNTEAFF. The CDR3 DNA reads TGTGCCAGCTCACCTCAGTCAGGGAACATGAACACTGAAGCTTTCTTT.

The chain combines TRBV6-5 with TRBJ1-1; 9 bases agree with TRBD1. The V and J ends lost 6 bases and 7 bases, in that order; junction bases with no gene match: 9. This CDR3 has 14 residues. Germline V gene lookup returns CDR1 MNHEY and CDR2 SVGAGI. Here the CDR3 reads CASRILDRGGEAFF. As DNA, the CDR3 is TGTGCCAGCAGAATTCTGGACAGGGGAGGTGAAGCTTTCTTT.